These 21 T cell receptor beta chains were all obtained from the same sample, sequenced in a study of shared clonotypes between healthy human individuals. The assay was immunoSEQ multiplex PCR, and TCRdb's table has in-frame clones only and misses some. The top ten hold approximately 0.4% of the sample, which has about 2.3 million clones, over 85% seen once. Sequenced material: naive CD4+ T cells from PBMCs. Subset noted: CD45RA+ positively selected. Source of these receptors: a man aged 18-30 years in good health. Some clones in this sample may be carry-over from other donors' samples.

The chain has TRBV5-1 and TRBJ2-1, with 9 bases aligning to TRBD1. The V segment lost 2 bases and the J segment 9 bases; nucleotides outside the gene matches: 6. CDR3 length equals 14 residues. CDR1 SGHRS and CDR2 YFSETQ come from the germline V gene. The CDR3 sequence: CASSLQGAHSEQFF. CDR3 in DNA: TGCGCCAGCAGCTTACAGGGGGCTCATAGTGAGCAGTTCTTC.

This chain's CDR3 is CASSPTTDEAFF. In DNA, the CDR3 is TGTGCCAGCAGCCCAACGACTGATGAAGCTTTCTTT. This chain uses TRBV6-5 with TRBJ1-1; D gene ambiguous. The germline gives CDR1 MNHEY, CDR2 SVGAGI. V lost 6 bases, J lost 7 bases, and 12 bases lay in between. The CDR3 contains 12 residues.

The chain links TRBV29-1 to TRBJ1-3, with a tentative D call TRBD1 (6 bases). CDR3 length equals 15 residues. Trimming cost V 0 bases and J 4 bases, with 13 bases left between them. Germline CDR1 reads SQVTM; CDR2 reads ANQGSEA. The CDR3 protein is CSVEDLEGVGNTIYF. CDR3 sequence (DNA): TGCAGCGTTGAAGATCTTGAGGGGGTAGGAAACACCATATATTTT.

This clone was detected a few times. The rearrangement links TRBV4-2 to TRBJ1-3; D is uncertain. This CDR3 region has 14 residues. CDR1 LGHNA and CDR2 YNFKEQ come from the germline V gene. V gave up 1 base and J gave up 7 bases, with 11 bases separating them. CDR3 amino acids: CASSQARRWNTIYF. DNA of the CDR3: TGTGCCAGCAGCCAAGCAAGGAGATGGAACACCATATATTTT.

This chain joins TRBV6-5 and TRBJ1-3; D uncertain. Germline CDR1 is MNHEY and CDR2 is SVGAGI. Trimming shortened V by 2 bases and J by 4 bases, and 12 bases separated the two germline ends. The CDR3 sequence is 15 residues long. The CDR3 is CASSYTASPGNTIYF. Here the CDR3 DNA reads TGTGCCAGCAGTTACACGGCCAGCCCAGGAAACACCATATATTTT.

The V call is TRBV7-2, the J call TRBJ2-3, with D uncertain. V was pared by 4 bases and J by 9 bases, with 20 bases between. The CDR3 totals 15 residues. CDR1 SGHTA and CDR2 FQGNSA come from the germline V gene. The CDR3 DNA is TGTGCCAGCAGCTCTGAACGGCCTCCAGGAGACACGCAGTATTTT. This sequence encodes CASSSERPPGDTQYF.

The chain uses TRBV21-1 and TRBJ2-6; no check of the table's D call, TRBD1, against the DNA was made. TRBV21-1 is assigned pseudogene status. The CDR3 runs 15 residues. The CDR3 reads CASSQGNPGANVLTF. The DNA for the CDR3 is TGTGCCAGCAGCCAGGGTAACCCGGGGGCCAACGTCCTGACTTTC.

In its sample, this clone was seen once. The chain uses TRBV6-6 and TRBJ1-2, with D possibly being TRBD1 (5 bases). Trimming pared 8 bases from V and 2 bases from J, leaving 9 bases between. CDR1 is MNHNY and CDR2 is SVGAGI in the germline V gene (reference sequence). The CDR3 runs 12 residues. The CDR3 region has the DNA TGTGCCAGCGGGGGGGAGAACTATGGCTACACCTTC. Its translation: CASGGENYGYTF.

This clone was found once. V usage is TRBV28 and J usage is TRBJ1-2; 9 nucleotides line up with TRBD1. Germline V CDR1 and CDR2: MDHEN, SYDVKM. The CDR3 consists of 17 residues. V shed 1 base, J shed 0 bases, and the junction held 6 bases outside the gene matches. CDR3 loop: CASSLYRTGEANYGYTF. The CDR3 DNA reads TGTGCCAGCAGTTTATACAGGACAGGGGAGGCTAACTATGGCTACACCTTC.

The rearrangement joins TRBV7-3 to TRBJ2-1; 7 bases align to TRBD2. Per germline, CDR1 SGHTA and CDR2 FQGTGA. This CDR3 region has 14 residues. V trimming: 5 bases; J trimming: 7 bases; junction bases outside the gene matches: 8. CDR3 in amino acids: CASSRGTTPNEQFF. The CDR3 DNA reads TGTGCCAGCAGCCGGGGGACTACTCCTAATGAGCAGTTCTTC.

The chain employs TRBV5-1 and TRBJ2-1; D might be TRBD2 (7 bases). The CDR3 length is 16 residues. Deletions cut 1 base from V and 6 bases from J, with 17 bases between. Germline CDR1 and CDR2: SGHRS and YFSETQ. The CDR3 DNA sequence: TGCGCCAGCAGCTTGAGCTCAACAGGGAGGGTCAATGAGCAGTTCTTC. It codes for CASSLSSTGRVNEQFF.

The chain has TRBV28 and TRBJ2-7; maybe TRBD2 (7 bases). Trimming removed 5 bases from V and 3 bases from J, with 17 bases in between. This CDR3 is built from 15 residues. In germline, CDR1 is MDHEN, CDR2 SYDVKM. CDR3 amino acids: CASSPAGAGDYEQYF. The DNA for the CDR3 is TGTGCCAGCAGTCCCGCGGGGGCGGGAGACTACGAGCAGTACTTC.

J is TRBJ1-2 and V is TRBV28; weak D call: TRBD1 (6 bases). The CDR3 length is 17 residues. Per germline, CDR1 MDHEN and CDR2 SYDVKM. Trimming took off 3 bases at V and 1 base at J, with 18 bases between the two ends. In DNA form, the CDR3 reads TGTGCCAGCAGTTTCGGGGGCAGTCTACTCCTTAACTATGGCTACACCTTC. Translating it yields CASSFGGSLLLNYGYTF.

The gene calls are TRBV2 and TRBJ2-7; D unresolved. CDR3 length: 12 amino acids. Germline V gene data show CDR1 as SNHLY and CDR2 as FYNNEI. Trimming shortened V by 6 bases and J by 3 bases, and 9 bases separated the two germline ends. The DNA of the CDR3 is TGTGCCAGCAGGGGCAGGAACTACGAGCAGTACTTC. Translation: CASRGRNYEQYF.

The V and J genes are TRBV5-4 and TRBJ2-7, with D hard to call. Trimming removed 4 bases at V and 11 bases at J, with 22 bases between. CDR1 SGHNT and CDR2 YYREEE come from the germline V gene (reference sequence). This CDR3 is built from 14 residues. This chain's CDR3 is CASSPTSGGTVKYF. The CDR3 nucleotides are TGTGCCAGCAGCCCCACCTCCGGTGGAACAGTTAAGTACTTC.

Worth noting for this clone: The same CDR3 arises from other DNA sequences in this sample as well. The J gene is TRBJ2-7, the V gene TRBV6-5; unclear D gene. V lost 4 bases and J 2 bases, leaving 3 bases between the germline ends. Germline lookup yields CDR1 MNHEY and CDR2 SVGAGI. The CDR3 runs to 11 residues. CDR3 nucleotides: TGTGCCAGCAGTTCCGCCTACGAGCAGTACTTC. This sequence encodes CASSSAYEQYF.

Turning to this clone: The sample has other DNA sequences that encode this CDR3 too. The chain employs TRBV5-1 and TRBJ2-3; 9 nucleotides agree with TRBD2. This CDR3 is 14 amino acids long. Unmatched junction bases numbered 3, after V lost 5 bases and J lost 2 bases. Looked up from germline, CDR1 is SGHRS and CDR2 is YFSETQ. CDR3 DNA sequence: TGCGCCAGCAGGACTAGCGGAATCACAGATACGCAGTATTTT. The encoded protein is CASRTSGITDTQYF.

The CDR3 loop reads CASSFAGGRVQFF. The CDR3 DNA reads as TGTGCCAGTAGTTTCGCGGGAGGGCGGGTGCAGTTCTTC. The V and J genes are TRBV19 and TRBJ2-1; 9 bases are a match to TRBD2. Germline V gene sequence: CDR1 LNHDA, CDR2 SQIVND (reference sequence). The CDR3 runs 13 residues. V lost 5 bases, J lost 12 bases, and 8 bases stayed unmatched.

The chain links TRBV4-3 to TRBJ2-7; 9 nucleotides agree with TRBD2. The CDR3 totals 16 residues. V gave up 1 base and J gave up 6 bases; unmatched junction bases: 10. Germline lookup yields CDR1 LGHNA and CDR2 YSLEER. CDR3 sequence: CASSQAVGGRATEQYF. In DNA, the CDR3 is TGCGCCAGCAGCCAAGCCGTAGGCGGGAGGGCCACCGAGCAGTACTTC.

The V gene is TRBV4-1, the J gene TRBJ2-2; 15 bases are shared with TRBD2. The V gene's germline CDR1 is MGHRA and CDR2 YSYEKL. The CDR3 has 17 residues. The V gene end was trimmed by 4 bases and the J gene end by 7 bases; junction bases not matched to a gene: 7. CDR3 sequence (DNA): TGCGCCAGCAGCCTGGGACTAGCGGGAGGTAGCGTCGGGGAGCTGTTTTTT. This encodes CASSLGLAGGSVGELFF.

As regards this clone: The identical CDR3 is also encoded by other nucleotide sequences in the sample. The chain uses TRBV6-5 and TRBJ1-1; D call uncertain. Trimming took 0 bases from V and 7 from J, leaving 3 bases between them. Germline V gene lookup returns CDR1 MNHEY and CDR2 SVGAGI. This CDR3 spans 11 amino acids. As DNA, the CDR3 is TGTGCCAGCAGTTACTCCGGTGAAGCTTTCTTT. It translates to CASSYSGEAFF.